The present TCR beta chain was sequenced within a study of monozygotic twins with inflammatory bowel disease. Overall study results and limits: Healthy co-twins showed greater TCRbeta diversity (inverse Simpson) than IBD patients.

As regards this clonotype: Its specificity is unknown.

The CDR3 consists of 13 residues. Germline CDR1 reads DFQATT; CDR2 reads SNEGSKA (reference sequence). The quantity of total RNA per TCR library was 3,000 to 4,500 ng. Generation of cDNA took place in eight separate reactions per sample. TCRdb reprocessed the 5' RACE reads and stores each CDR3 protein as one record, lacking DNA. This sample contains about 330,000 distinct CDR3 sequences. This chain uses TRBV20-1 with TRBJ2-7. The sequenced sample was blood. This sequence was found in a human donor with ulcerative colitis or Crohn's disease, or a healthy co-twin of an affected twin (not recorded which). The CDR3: CSARVPGSYEQYF.